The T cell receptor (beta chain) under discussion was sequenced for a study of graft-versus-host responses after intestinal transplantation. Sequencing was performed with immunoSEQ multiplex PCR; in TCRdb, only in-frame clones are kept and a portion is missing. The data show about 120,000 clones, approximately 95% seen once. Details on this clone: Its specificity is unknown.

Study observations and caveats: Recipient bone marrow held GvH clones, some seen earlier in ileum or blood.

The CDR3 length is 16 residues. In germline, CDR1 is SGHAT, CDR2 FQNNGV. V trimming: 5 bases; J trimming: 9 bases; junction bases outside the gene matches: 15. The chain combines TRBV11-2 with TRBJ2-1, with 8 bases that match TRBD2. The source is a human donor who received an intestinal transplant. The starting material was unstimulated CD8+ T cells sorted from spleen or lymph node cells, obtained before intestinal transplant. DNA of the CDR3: TGTGCCAGCAGCCCCGGGGGGACTAGTTCGGGTATTGAGCAGTTCTTC. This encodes CASSPGGTSSGIEQFF.